This T cell receptor beta chain was identified in a study of T cells in localized non-small cell lung cancer (TCRdb year 2020). Broadly, across the study: Comparing tumors with uninvolved tumor-adjacent lungs, the study looked at the T cell repertoires of about 240 patients with early-stage NSCLC. The cohort consisted of under 300 treatment-naive NSCLC patients whose localized lung tumors had been resected. NSCLC patients had a mean age of roughly 64 years, and 129 were male and 85 to 110 female. Overall results and qualifications from the work: Higher blood T cell density associated with longer overall survival, while higher adjacent-lung clonality associated with shorter survival. Since the design was exploratory, TCR variables were selected using unadjusted p-values with no false-discovery rate correction. A median of 57 of the top 100 tumor clones turned up in the paired uninvolved adjacent lung, and about 28 of those clones also ranked among the top 100 of that same adjacent lung. Because multi-region tumor sequencing was not performed, intratumor heterogeneity could not be ruled out. Uninvolved tumor-adjacent lung showed the highest T cell clonality, higher than tumor, which suggests more focused antigenic responses in the adjacent lung.

TCR beta CDR3 regions were sequenced from DNA using the immunoSEQ Assay. The published analysis was carried out like this. To compute T cell density, TCR beta template counts were normalized to usable DNA, which was estimated by amplifying housekeeping genes. Using the preseqR package, richness was estimated by extrapolating to 120,000 templates for tissue samples and 400,000 templates for PBMC samples. Clonality was defined as one minus Pielou's evenness. Tissue-enriched TCRs were identified by differential abundance testing using productive amino-acid clonotypes, minimum total count 5 and alpha 0.1. Repertoire overlap between compartments was quantified with the Jaccard Index and Morisita Overlap Index. GLIPH grouped TCR beta CDR3s together with public tetramer-defined viral CDR3s, and a viral motif had to include at least three viral sequences and also show V-gene enrichment. Sourced from immuneACCESS, this table was stored by TCRdb with only in-frame sequences that have V and J called. A share of the clones is absent; for the studies checked, an unresolved V gene accounts for under half, and the remainder has no known explanation. Clone size and V and J calls were adopted from that table, with D and trimming inferred from the DNA. In all, the sample holds about 1,600 clones, and under 25% of those were seen once. In total, the top ten clones hold 18% of the sample.

Two independent pathologists confirmed that the uninvolved adjacent lung, which was taken at least 2 cm from the tumor margin, was free of atypia. At diagnosis, tumor, uninvolved tumor-adjacent lung and peripheral blood were collected and then preserved as a mix of FFPE and fresh-frozen material. The CDR3 spans 12 residues, from the cysteine through the phenylalanine. Solely the CDR3 DNA is kept, with 36 bases framed from the first base. V is clipped by 5 bases and J by 6 bases, and the sequence between their germline boundaries is 11 bases long. In the germline V gene, CDR1 corresponds to MNHGY and CDR2 to SAAAGT. Taking its sample share into account, this clone is medium-sized (0.01 to 0.1%). Its antigen remains undetermined. There are no base qualities to consult, and no much larger clone falls within one base.

This clonotype was obtained from a woman aged 40-75 years with stage I lung adenocarcinoma. The chain is assembled from TRBV6-8 and TRBJ2-7; a weak D assignment points to TRBD1 (5 bases agree). The source was normal lung tissue next to the tumor, collected before any cancer treatment. The bases are TGTGCCAGCAGTGACAGATTTGGCGAGCAGTACTTC. This is translated as CASSDRFGEQYF.